The present entry profiles one T cell receptor beta chain with its context. The antigen is not known. The data are from a study of a mutant IDH1 vaccine in newly diagnosed glioma. Study as a whole: Investigators started vaccination 4-6 weeks after radiotherapy alone, or with temozolomide cycles. Earlier treatment was radiotherapy, temozolomide, or both, with most getting both.

Method: immunoSEQ multiplex PCR; TCRdb's copy keeps in-frame clones and lacks some. The sample lists tens of thousands of clones; 84% were seen once. The CDR3 loop spans 12 amino acids. The V end was cut by 2 bases, the J end by 5 bases, with 8 bases between. The V gene's germline CDR1 is SGHRS and CDR2 YFSETQ. Stated time point: week 35, safety follow-up. In every dose of vaccine, 300 ug of mutant IDH1 20-mer peptide was given alongside topical imiquimod. The rearrangement uses TRBV5-1 and TRBJ2-7, with a possible D match to TRBD2 (6 bases). This specimen was PBMCs, taken from a glioma patient whose treatment included an IDH1 peptide vaccine. The TCR was taken from a woman under 30 with glioma. CDR3 DNA sequence: TGCGCCAGCAGCTTCGGGGGTCACGAGCAGTACTTC. Protein product: CASSFGGHEQYF. The complete variable domain, with remaining parts taken from reference TRBV5-1 and TRBJ2-7, reads KAGVTQTPRYLIKTRGQQVTLSCSPISGHRSVSWYQQTPGQGLQFLFEYFSETQRNKGNFPGRFSGRQFSNSRSEMNVSTLELGDSALYLCASSFGGHEQYFGPGTRLTVT.